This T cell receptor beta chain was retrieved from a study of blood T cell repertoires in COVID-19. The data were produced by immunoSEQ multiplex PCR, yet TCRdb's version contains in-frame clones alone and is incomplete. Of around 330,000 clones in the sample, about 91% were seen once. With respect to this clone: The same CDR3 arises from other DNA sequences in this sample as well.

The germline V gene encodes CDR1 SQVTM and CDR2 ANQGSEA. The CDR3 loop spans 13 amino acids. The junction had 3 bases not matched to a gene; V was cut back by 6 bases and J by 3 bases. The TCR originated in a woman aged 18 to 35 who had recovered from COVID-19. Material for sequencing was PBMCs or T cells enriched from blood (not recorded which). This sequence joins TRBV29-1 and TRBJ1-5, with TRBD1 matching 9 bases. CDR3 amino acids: CSVGDRANQPQHF. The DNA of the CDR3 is TGCAGCGTGGGGGACAGGGCCAATCAGCCCCAGCATTTT.